This TCR beta chain was recorded in a study of vaccination effects on CD4 cells after COVID-19. Study as a whole: Viral peptide pool expansion of antigen-specific CD4+ T cells preceded sequencing in the ViraFEST assay.

Data came from immunoSEQ multiplex PCR; TCRdb stores just in-frame clones and leaves some out. The sample yields about 71,000 clones, roughly 80% seen once. General observations from the study: Limitations: small convalescent group and missing early post-infection timepoints.

As concerns this clone: Its antigen remains unknown.

Subsequent to ten to eleven days of culture, CD4+ T cells were isolated. Everyone in the study got two shots of either the BNT162b2 or mRNA-1273 vaccine. Nucleocapsid antibodies were negative in the vaccine recipients, who had never had SARS-CoV-2 infection. The J segment lost 1 base and the V segment lost 6 bases, leaving 1 base of the junction unmatched. CDR3 length equals 14 residues. Germline lookup yields CDR1 SNHLY and CDR2 FYNNEI. The sample here was CD4+ T cells from PBMCs cultured without peptide, taken after COVID-19 vaccination. This chain joins TRBV2 and TRBJ1-3; 9 positions match TRBD1. This receptor was identified in a human donor who received a COVID-19 vaccine. CDR3 loop: CASRTGGSGNTIYF. CDR3 in DNA: TGTGCCAGCAGGACAGGGGGATCTGGAAACACCATATATTTT.